A single sample is the source of the 27 T cell receptor beta chains below, sequenced in a study of T cell changes during pregnancy in multiple sclerosis. Sequencing was performed with immunoSEQ multiplex PCR; in TCRdb, only in-frame clones are kept and a portion is missing. This table has some 64,000 clones, more than 85% appearing once. Sequences were derived from peripheral blood, sampled in the first trimester of pregnancy. Receptor source: a female donor with multiple sclerosis, enrolled in a pregnancy study.

The gene calls are TRBV6-1 and TRBJ2-2; 9 bases map to TRBD1. The germline V gene encodes CDR1 MNHNS and CDR2 SASEGT. V gave up 5 bases and J gave up 3 bases; unmatched junction bases: 4. The CDR3 runs 15 residues. The CDR3 protein is CASSRQGGDTGELFF. The CDR3 nucleotides are TGTGCCAGCAGTAGACAGGGGGGCGACACCGGGGAGCTGTTTTTT.

Worth noting for this clone: Additional DNA sequences in this sample encode the identical CDR3. The chain couples TRBV5-1 to TRBJ2-5; D is undetermined. V lost 0 bases and J 5 bases, leaving 5 bases between the germline ends. CDR1 is SGHRS, CDR2 YFSETQ, per germline. This CDR3 has 12 residues. CDR3 coding DNA: TGCGCCAGCAGCTTGGCCCGGGAGACCCAGTACTTC. Protein: CASSLARETQYF.

The chain carries TRBV10-2 and TRBJ2-5, with 7 bases fitting TRBD1. This CDR3 has 18 amino acids. J gave up 6 bases and V 3 bases, and 19 bases lay outside the gene matches. CDR1 is WSHSY and CDR2 is SAAADI in the germline V gene. In nucleotides, the CDR3 is TGCGCCAGCAGTGAAGGGGGCAAGTGGCGGAGTACGGCTAAGACCCAGTACTTC. Encoded protein: CASSEGGKWRSTAKTQYF.

Note on this clone: The limits of the CDR3 on the DNA are not certain, so only TCRdb's listed CDR3 is given. The V call is TRBV6-6, the J call TRBJ2-5; TRBD1 was called by the table and not checked on the DNA. The CDR3 length is 14 residues, termini included. Germline loops: CDR1 MNHNY, CDR2 SVGAGI (reference sequence). The chain's CDR3 is CASILDSHQETQYF.

The rearrangement links TRBV27 to TRBJ1-1; D is ambiguous. Germline CDR1 is MNHEY and CDR2 is SMNVEV (reference sequence). This CDR3 has 13 residues. V shed 4 bases and J shed 4 bases, with 10 bases lying between them. The CDR3 protein is CASSSRSVTEAFF. The CDR3 nucleotides are TGTGCCAGCAGTTCTAGATCTGTCACTGAAGCTTTCTTT.

This chain uses TRBV4-2 with TRBJ2-1; 14 nucleotides align to TRBD2. With 2 bases clipped from V and 9 bases from J, the junction kept 12 bases outside the gene matches. Germline V gene sequence: CDR1 LGHNA, CDR2 YNFKEQ. CDR3 size: 18 residues. Here the CDR3 reads CASSQLQGGLAGGGEQFF. The CDR3, as DNA: TGTGCCAGCAGCCAACTTCAGGGCGGACTAGCGGGAGGAGGTGAGCAGTTCTTC.

V usage is TRBV30 and J usage is TRBJ1-6; D is possibly TRBD1 (5 bases). V dropped 3 bases and J dropped 6 bases, with 15 bases sitting between them. Germline V gene lookup returns CDR1 GTSNPN and CDR2 SVGIG (reference sequence). This CDR3 contains 15 residues. As DNA, the CDR3 is TGTGCCTGGAGCCTCCTGGGGCGAGGTAATTCACCCCTCCACTTT. This codes for CAWSLLGRGNSPLHF.

The chain carries TRBV2 and TRBJ1-3; 8 bases line up with TRBD1. Looked up from germline, CDR1 is SNHLY and CDR2 is FYNNEI. Germline trimming cut 2 bases from V and 7 bases from J; bases unmatched to any gene: 7. The CDR3 spans 15 residues. The CDR3 reads CASSERSGGRNTIYF. The CDR3 region has the DNA TGTGCCAGCAGTGAACGGTCAGGGGGCAGGAACACCATATATTTT. The full variable domain, in which reference TRBV2 and TRBJ1-3 provide the parts outside the CDR3, is EPEVTQTPSHQVTQMGQEVILRCVPISNHLYFYWYRQILGQKVEFLVSFYNNEISEKSEIFDDQFSVERPDGSNFTLKIRSTKLEDSAMYFCASSERSGGRNTIYFGEGSWLTVV.

The V and J genes are TRBV6-1 and TRBJ1-3; D uncertain. CDR3 length equals 13 residues. The V gene's germline CDR1 is MNHNS and CDR2 SASEGT. V dropped 8 bases and J dropped 2 bases, with 10 bases sitting between them. CDR3 amino acids: CASAGSAGNTIYF. The CDR3 nucleotides read TGTGCCAGCGCGGGCAGTGCTGGAAACACCATATATTTT.

The chain links TRBV10-2 to TRBJ1-5; D not resolved. V lost 5 bases and J 4 bases, leaving 9 bases between the germline ends. This CDR3 is built from 13 residues. Germline V CDR1 and CDR2: WSHSY, SAAADI. The CDR3 spells CASSSGGNQPQHF. For the CDR3, the DNA is TGCGCCAGCAGTTCAGGAGGGAATCAGCCCCAGCATTTT.

The chain links TRBV18 to TRBJ1-1; D gene uncertain. The CDR3 covers 16 residues. Germline V lookup: CDR1 KGHSH, CDR2 LQKENI. The germline V and J ends were trimmed by 4 bases and 0 bases, with 15 bases remaining between them. The CDR3 DNA is TGTGCCAGCTCACTCGCAGCGACCGTTATGAACACTGAAGCTTTCTTT. Translation: CASSLAATVMNTEAFF.

CDR3 DNA: TGTGCCAGCAGCTTCCGAGGGCCTTCAGAGACCCAGTACTTC. Its translation is CASSFRGPSETQYF. The chain recombines TRBV7-2 with TRBJ2-5, with D maybe TRBD2 (5 bases). V lost 3 bases to trimming and J lost 4 bases, with 12 bases between them. The CDR3 sequence is 14 residues long. Germline V gene lookup returns CDR1 SGHTA and CDR2 FQGNSA.

J is TRBJ1-6 and V is TRBV7-2, with 8 bases lining up with TRBD1. The V and J ends lost 1 base and 10 bases, in that order; junction bases with no gene match: 6. The CDR3 covers 15 residues. From germline, CDR1 is SGHTA and CDR2 FQGNSA. CDR3 region: CASSLGGQGNSPLHF. In nucleotides, the CDR3 is TGTGCCAGCAGCTTAGGAGGACAGGGAAACTCACCCCTCCACTTT.

V and J are TRBV5-4 and TRBJ2-2, with 9 bases fitting TRBD2. Trimming took 6 bases from V and 2 from J; bases not matched to a gene: 8. This CDR3 comprises 16 residues. The germline V gene has CDR1 SGHNT and CDR2 YYREEE (reference sequence). CDR3: CASTKKREANTGELFF. CDR3 nucleotide sequence: TGTGCCAGCACCAAGAAGCGGGAGGCCAACACCGGGGAGCTGTTTTTT.

V and J are TRBV27 and TRBJ1-2; 10 bases are a match to TRBD1. The CDR3 consists of 15 residues. Germline trimming cut 7 bases from V and 7 bases from J; bases unmatched to any gene: 12. Germline V gives CDR1 MNHEY, CDR2 SMNVEV (reference sequence). In DNA form, the CDR3 reads TGTGCCAGCAAAGGGACAGGGGAGTCATCTTCTGGCTACACCTTC. Amino acids: CASKGTGESSSGYTF.

V and J are TRBV6-1 and TRBJ2-3, with 10 bases that match TRBD2. Germline V CDR1 and CDR2: MNHNS, SASEGT. The CDR3 is made up of 15 amino acids. Germline trimming cut 4 bases from V and 6 bases from J; bases unmatched to any gene: 7. The CDR3 sequence: CASSVGLASSDTQYF. CDR3 DNA sequence: TGTGCCAGCAGTGTGGGACTAGCGTCCTCCGATACGCAGTATTTT.

This sequence joins TRBV13 and TRBJ1-1, with TRBD1 matching over 8 bases. CDR3 length: 15 residues. Germline V gene lookup returns CDR1 PRHDT and CDR2 FYEKMQ (reference sequence). The ends lost 5 bases at V and 3 bases at J; junction bases unmatched: 8. In DNA, the CDR3 is TGTGCCAGCAGCCACAGGGGGAGGTTGGACACTGAAGCTTTCTTT. Translated, it gives CASSHRGRLDTEAFF.

The rearrangement uses TRBV27 and TRBJ1-2; a possible D gene is TRBD1 (5 bases). Germline assignment: CDR1 MNHEY and CDR2 SMNVEV (reference sequence). The CDR3 spans 15 residues. V shed 7 bases and J shed 0 bases, with 15 bases lying between them. The CDR3 spells CASKPGTGANYGYTF. CDR3 coding DNA: TGTGCCAGCAAACCGGGGACGGGAGCTAACTATGGCTACACCTTC.

This clone was seen once. V is TRBV7-3 and J is TRBJ2-5; possibly TRBD1 for D (8 bases). Trimming pared 0 bases from V and 5 bases from J, leaving 16 bases between. The CDR3 runs to 16 residues. CDR1 and CDR2 from the germline V gene are SGHTA and FQGTGA. The CDR3 nucleotides read TGTGCCAGCAGCTTAACGGGCGGACAGGGAGGGGAGACCCAGTACTTC. Amino acids: CASSLTGGQGGETQYF.

This chain joins TRBV6-1 and TRBJ1-3; the match to TRBD1 covers 7 bases. V lost 8 bases, J lost 0 bases, and 4 bases stayed unmatched. CDR3 length: 14 residues. CDR1 MNHNS and CDR2 SASEGT come from the germline V gene. Written as DNA, the CDR3 is TGTGCCAGCGGGGACAGAGGCTCTGGAAACACCATATATTTT. This gives the protein CASGDRGSGNTIYF.

The CDR3 spells CAWSVLTGGGPPYEQYF. The CDR3 DNA reads as TGTGCCTGGAGTGTCCTCACCGGAGGCGGGCCCCCCTACGAGCAGTACTTC. The chain employs TRBV30 and TRBJ2-7, with D possibly matching TRBD2 (5 bases). Trimming took 0 bases from V and 2 from J, leaving 20 bases between them. Germline V gene data show CDR1 as GTSNPN and CDR2 as SVGIG (reference sequence). The CDR3 contains 17 residues. Based on the CDR3 plus reference TRBV30 and TRBJ2-7, the full variable domain is SQTIHQWPATLVQPVGSPLSLECTVEGTSNPNLYWYRQAAGRGLQLLFYSVGIGQISSEVPQNLSASRPQDRQFILSSKKLLLSDSGFYLCAWSVLTGGGPPYEQYFGPGTRLTVT.

The chain combines TRBV7-2 with TRBJ2-5; no reliable D call. V was trimmed by 6 bases and J by 1 base, leaving 9 bases between them. This CDR3 is 13 amino acids long. CDR1 SGHTA and CDR2 FQGNSA come from the germline V gene. The CDR3 region has the DNA TGTGCCAGCAGTCGAAAGAGCCAAGAGACCCAGTACTTC. Its protein is CASSRKSQETQYF.

The V call is TRBV5-4, the J call TRBJ1-1; no reliable D call. Trimming took off 2 bases at V and 11 bases at J, with 16 bases between the two ends. Per germline, CDR1 SGHNT and CDR2 YYREEE (reference sequence). The CDR3 has 13 residues. CDR3 region: CASSLELAAGAFF. CDR3 bases: TGTGCCAGCAGCTTAGAACTTGCAGCCGGGGCTTTCTTT.

V gene TRBV7-2 combines with J gene TRBJ1-6; D is possibly TRBD1 (5 bases). The germline CDR1 and CDR2 sequences are SGHTA and FQGNSA. V was cut by 5 bases and J by 5 bases, with 16 bases left in between. The CDR3 loop spans 16 amino acids. CDR3 in amino acids: CASSPRQHRNNSPLHF. CDR3 coding DNA: TGTGCCAGCAGCCCCCGACAGCACCGGAATAATTCACCCCTCCACTTT.

This chain links TRBV6-6 with TRBJ2-1, with D tentatively TRBD1 (6 bases). The germline V and J ends were trimmed by 7 bases and 4 bases, with 11 bases remaining between them. CDR3 length: 13 residues. CDR1 MNHNY and CDR2 SVGAGI come from the germline V gene (reference sequence). The CDR3 reads CASTGRGYNEQFF. As DNA, the CDR3 is TGTGCCAGCACCGGCAGGGGTTACAATGAGCAGTTCTTC.

The V call is TRBV9, the J call TRBJ1-1; D ambiguous. Trimming stripped 0 bases from V and 2 bases from J, with 8 bases between. This CDR3 has 14 amino acids. Germline V lookup: CDR1 SGDLS, CDR2 YYNGEE. The CDR3 is CASSVGPGNTEAFF. The CDR3 DNA reads as TGTGCCAGCAGCGTAGGGCCGGGTAACACTGAAGCTTTCTTT. The full variable domain, rest sourced from reference TRBV9 and TRBJ1-1, is DSGVTQTPKHLITATGQRVTLRCSPRSGDLSVYWYQQSLDQGLQFLIQYYNGEERAKGNILERFSAQQFPDLHSELNLSSLELGDSALYFCASSVGPGNTEAFFGQGTRLTVV.

This clone was recorded a few times. V gene TRBV5-8 combines with J gene TRBJ1-1, with no clear D. Germline loops: CDR1 SGHTS, CDR2 YDEGEE. The CDR3 consists of 13 residues. V was cut by 5 bases and J by 5 bases, with 13 bases left in between. CDR3 bases: TGTGCCAGCAGGAGTCCTGCGGTTACTGAAGCTTTCTTT. Its translation is CASRSPAVTEAFF.